One sample yielded the 21 T cell receptor beta chains listed below, sequenced in a study of shared clonotypes between healthy human individuals. Repertoires were generated with immunoSEQ multiplex PCR, while TCRdb's copy carries only in-frame clones and drops some. The table records some 790,000 clones, over 55% of them present only once. The source material was memory CD4+ T cells sorted from blood. The subset denotes: CD45RA-negative fraction. The receptors here all came from a woman in her twenties or thirties in good health.

The V and J genes are TRBV19 and TRBJ2-3; 9 nucleotides align to TRBD2. This CDR3 has 15 residues. In germline, CDR1 is LNHDA, CDR2 SQIVND (reference sequence). The trim removed 7 bases at V and 3 bases at J, leaving 8 bases unmatched. The CDR3, as DNA: TGTGCCAGTACATCCGGGACTAGCTGGACAGATACGCAGTATTTT. Its protein product is CASTSGTSWTDTQYF. The variable domain in full, with the rest retrieved from reference TRBV19 and TRBJ2-3, is DGGITQSPKYLFRKEGQNVTLSCEQNLNHDAMYWYRQDPGQGLRLIYYSQIVNDFQKGDIAEGYSVSREKKESFPLTVTSAQKNPTAFYLCASTSGTSWTDTQYFGPGTRLTVL.

This clone was observed a few times. V usage is TRBV28 and J usage is TRBJ1-3; D unresolved. The germline V gene encodes CDR1 MDHEN and CDR2 SYDVKM. Trimming removed 9 bases at V and 4 bases at J, with 13 bases between. The CDR3 totals 13 residues. CDR3 DNA: TGTGCCAGTAGCGGTTTGGTGGGAAACACCATATATTTT. Protein product: CASSGLVGNTIYF.

This chain uses TRBV29-1 with TRBJ2-3, with 10 bases matching TRBD2. Germline trimming cut 3 bases from V and 1 base from J; bases unmatched to any gene: 4. The CDR3 contains 15 residues. Germline V gives CDR1 SQVTM, CDR2 ANQGSEA. The CDR3 region has the DNA TGCAGCGTTGACCCCGGGACTAGCGGCACAGATACGCAGTATTTT. It specifies CSVDPGTSGTDTQYF.

This clone was recorded at least ten times. This chain uses TRBV19 with TRBJ1-5; 7 positions match TRBD1. Germline-derived CDR1 and CDR2 are LNHDA and SQIVND (reference sequence). The CDR3 length is 15 residues. The junction had 8 bases not matched to a gene; V was cut back by 3 bases and J by 6 bases. The CDR3, as DNA: TGTGCCAGTAGTATTCTCGACAGGGTGGGTCAGCCCCAGCATTTT. It specifies CASSILDRVGQPQHF.

This clone showed up many times. The chain is built from TRBV6-6 and TRBJ2-5; D is unclear. This CDR3 contains 13 residues. CDR1 MNHNY and CDR2 SVGAGI come from the germline V gene (reference sequence). V dropped 4 bases and J dropped 3 bases, with 9 bases sitting between them. This CDR3 reads CASSSHTEETQYF. The CDR3 DNA sequence: TGTGCCAGCAGTTCTCACACTGAAGAGACCCAGTACTTC.

The chain is built from TRBV20-1 and TRBJ2-1; weak D call: TRBD2 (5 bases). The CDR3 loop spans 11 amino acids. Germline CDR1 is DFQATT and CDR2 is SNEGSKA (reference sequence). The CDR3 loop is CSRTRGGKQFF. DNA for the CDR3: TGCAGCCGCACTAGAGGTGGGAAGCAGTTCTTC.

The chain links TRBV19 to TRBJ1-4; 7 nucleotides agree with TRBD1. Trimming took 8 bases from V and 7 from J; bases not matched to a gene: 16. The CDR3 runs to 16 residues. Germline CDR1 LNHDA, CDR2 SQIVND (reference sequence). CDR3 DNA: TGTGCCAGTCGTCACAAATTACAGGGGAGAGGTGAAAAACTGTTTTTT. Its protein is CASRHKLQGRGEKLFF.

This rearrangement joins TRBV5-1 to TRBJ2-1; no definite D call. The V gene lost 1 base and the J gene lost 9 bases, with 5 bases spanning the gap. CDR1 is SGHRS and CDR2 is YFSETQ in the germline V gene. This CDR3 has 11 amino acids. Here the CDR3 DNA reads TGCGCCAGCAGCTTGCACGGTGAGCAGTTCTTC. Translation: CASSLHGEQFF.

This chain joins TRBV9 and TRBJ2-6, with 10 bases identical to TRBD2. CDR1 and CDR2 (germline): SGDLS, YYNGEE. Germline trimming cut 3 bases from V and 1 base from J; bases unmatched to any gene: 7. CDR3 length: 18 residues. CDR3 DNA sequence: TGTGCCAGCAGCGGACAAGCGGGAGGGCCGTCTGGGGCCAACGTCCTGACTTTC. Amino acids: CASSGQAGGPSGANVLTF.

The chain is built from TRBV9 and TRBJ2-3; TRBD2 matches 10 bases. The V segment lost 3 bases and the J segment 2 bases; nucleotides outside the gene matches: 6. The CDR3 length is 16 residues. Germline V gene sequence: CDR1 SGDLS, CDR2 YYNGEE. The CDR3 region is CASSGDSGRPTDTQYF. In DNA form, the CDR3 reads TGTGCCAGCAGCGGCGATAGCGGGAGGCCCACAGATACGCAGTATTTT.

This chain links TRBV7-8 with TRBJ2-3; D might be TRBD1 (6 bases). V lost 1 base and J 2 bases, leaving 13 bases between the germline ends. CDR3 length: 16 residues. Germline values: CDR1 SGHVS, CDR2 FQNEAQ. The CDR3 protein is CASSLVQGLYTDTQYF. CDR3 DNA sequence: TGTGCCAGCAGCTTAGTCCAGGGGCTCTACACAGATACGCAGTATTTT. The full variable domain, completed using reference TRBV7-8 and TRBJ2-3, is GAGVSQSPRYKVAKRGQDVALRCDPISGHVSLFWYQQALGQGPEFLTYFQNEAQLDKSGLPSDRFFAERPEGSVSTLKIQRTQQEDSAVYLCASSLVQGLYTDTQYFGPGTRLTVL.

The V gene is TRBV11-2, the J gene TRBJ2-5; D is unresolved. Per the germline V gene, CDR1 is SGHAT and CDR2 is FQNNGV. The CDR3 is made up of 14 amino acids. The V and J ends lost 5 bases and 5 bases respectively, with 15 bases between them. DNA for the CDR3: TGTGCCAGCAGCGCCTCGGGTGCGCGGGAGACCCAGTACTTC. It specifies CASSASGARETQYF.

This clone turned up a few times. The chain has TRBV6-5 and TRBJ2-7; the D gene is possibly TRBD2 (5 bases). The V end lost 8 bases, the J end lost 1 base, and 18 bases lay between the germline ends. Germline CDR1 MNHEY, CDR2 SVGAGI. The CDR3 is made up of 15 amino acids. CDR3 in amino acids: CASGPGSKYSYEQYF. For the CDR3, the DNA is TGTGCCAGCGGGCCGGGATCGAAGTATTCCTACGAGCAGTACTTC.

The count of this clone is one. J is TRBJ2-1 and V is TRBV7-9, with 11 bases fitting TRBD2. Germline CDR1 is SEHNR and CDR2 is FQNEAQ (reference sequence). Losses at the gene ends were 0 bases for V and 3 bases for J; bases not matched to a gene: 4. The length of the CDR3 is 17 residues. Written as DNA, the CDR3 is TGTGCCAGCAGCTTAGCAGGGACTAGCGGATTCTACAATGAGCAGTTCTTC. It translates to CASSLAGTSGFYNEQFF.

The V call is TRBV6-6, the J call TRBJ1-2; D unclear. The length of the CDR3 is 14 residues. Germline CDR1 and CDR2: MNHNY and SVGAGI (reference sequence). The ends were cut back, 7 bases at V and 8 bases at J, with 20 bases in the middle. The CDR3 protein is CASKGSGTNQGYTF. The CDR3 bases are TGTGCCAGCAAGGGCTCGGGCACAAACCAAGGCTACACCTTC.

The chain couples TRBV7-8 to TRBJ2-7, with D tentatively TRBD2 (5 bases). V shed 2 bases and J shed 6 bases, with 23 bases lying between them. The CDR3 totals 17 residues. Germline V gives CDR1 SGHVS, CDR2 FQNEAQ. This CDR3 is CASSLSNRGLFKGEQYF. The CDR3 DNA is TGTGCCAGCAGCTTATCTAACCGCGGGCTTTTTAAGGGCGAGCAGTACTTC.

The chain employs TRBV6-5 and TRBJ1-2; D not resolved. The CDR3 consists of 13 residues. The V and J ends lost 2 bases and 3 bases respectively, with 7 bases between them. Germline V gives CDR1 MNHEY, CDR2 SVGAGI. The CDR3 DNA reads TGTGCCAGCAGTTACGAGCACTACTATGGCTACACCTTC. Translated, it gives CASSYEHYYGYTF.

V is TRBV7-9 and J is TRBJ2-1; possibly TRBD2 for D (5 bases). Germline-derived CDR1 and CDR2 are SEHNR and FQNEAQ (reference sequence). This CDR3 region has 15 residues. V dropped 5 bases and J dropped 7 bases, with 18 bases sitting between them. The CDR3 here is CASSRAGARVNEQFF. The CDR3 region has the DNA TGTGCCAGCAGCAGGGCGGGCGCGAGGGTAAATGAGCAGTTCTTC. The complete variable domain, with remaining parts taken from reference TRBV7-9 and TRBJ2-1, reads DTGVSQNPRHKITKRGQNVTFRCDPISEHNRLYWYRQTLGQGPEFLTYFQNEAQLEKSRLLSDRFSAERPKGSFSTLEIQRTEQGDSAMYLCASSRAGARVNEQFFGPGTRLTVL.

About this clone: A much larger clone lies a single base off, so this may be a read error. The same CDR3 is also encoded by other DNA sequences in this sample. This sequence joins TRBV7-9 and TRBJ1-2, with 7 bases aligning to TRBD1. The CDR3 runs to 13 residues. J was trimmed by 2 bases and V by 3 bases; bases with no gene match: 0. Germline CDR1 reads SEHNR; CDR2 reads FQNEAQ (reference sequence). CDR3 sequence: CASSLGQNYGYTF. The CDR3 DNA sequence: TGTGCCAGCAGCTTGGGACAGAACTATGGCTACACCTTC. The complete variable domain, with remaining parts taken from reference TRBV7-9 and TRBJ1-2, reads DTGVSQNPRHKITKRGQNVTFRCDPISEHNRLYWYRQTLGQGPEFLTYFQNEAQLEKSRLLSDRFSAERPKGSFSTLEIQRTEQGDSAMYLCASSLGQNYGYTFGSGTRLTVV.

V is TRBV2 and J is TRBJ2-7; D is ambiguous. V shed 8 bases and J shed 2 bases, with 10 bases lying between them. This CDR3 contains 12 residues. The germline V gene encodes CDR1 SNHLY and CDR2 FYNNEI. CDR3: CASSVSPYEQYF. CDR3 coding DNA: TGTGCCAGCTCCGTGTCACCCTACGAGCAGTACTTC. Full variable domain (rest looked up from reference TRBV2 and TRBJ2-7): EPEVTQTPSHQVTQMGQEVILRCVPISNHLYFYWYRQILGQKVEFLVSFYNNEISEKSEIFDDQFSVERPDGSNFTLKIRSTKLEDSAMYFCASSVSPYEQYFGPGTRLTVT.

The rearrangement uses TRBV6-1 and TRBJ2-7; 7 nucleotides line up with TRBD2. Germline trimming cut 6 bases from V and 2 bases from J; bases unmatched to any gene: 10. The CDR3 consists of 15 residues. Germline values: CDR1 MNHNS, CDR2 SASEGT. CDR3 residues: CASSVTSGAAYEQYF. The CDR3 DNA follows: TGTGCCAGCAGCGTAACGAGCGGGGCGGCCTACGAGCAGTACTTC.